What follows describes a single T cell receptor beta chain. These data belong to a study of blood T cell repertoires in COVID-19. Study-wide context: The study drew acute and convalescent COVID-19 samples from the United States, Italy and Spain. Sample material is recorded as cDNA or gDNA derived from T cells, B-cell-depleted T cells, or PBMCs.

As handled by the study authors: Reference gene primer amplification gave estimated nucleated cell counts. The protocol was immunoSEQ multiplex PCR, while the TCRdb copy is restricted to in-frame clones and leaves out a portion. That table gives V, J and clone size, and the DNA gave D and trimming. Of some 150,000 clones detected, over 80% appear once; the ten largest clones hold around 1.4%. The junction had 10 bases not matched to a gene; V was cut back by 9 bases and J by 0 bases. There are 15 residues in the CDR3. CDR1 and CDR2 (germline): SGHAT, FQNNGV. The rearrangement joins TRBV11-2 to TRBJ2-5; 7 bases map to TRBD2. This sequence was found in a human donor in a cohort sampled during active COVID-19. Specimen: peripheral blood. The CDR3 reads CARRRGRGDQETQYF. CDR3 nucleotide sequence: TGTGCCAGGAGAAGAGGGAGGGGAGACCAAGAGACCCAGTACTTC.